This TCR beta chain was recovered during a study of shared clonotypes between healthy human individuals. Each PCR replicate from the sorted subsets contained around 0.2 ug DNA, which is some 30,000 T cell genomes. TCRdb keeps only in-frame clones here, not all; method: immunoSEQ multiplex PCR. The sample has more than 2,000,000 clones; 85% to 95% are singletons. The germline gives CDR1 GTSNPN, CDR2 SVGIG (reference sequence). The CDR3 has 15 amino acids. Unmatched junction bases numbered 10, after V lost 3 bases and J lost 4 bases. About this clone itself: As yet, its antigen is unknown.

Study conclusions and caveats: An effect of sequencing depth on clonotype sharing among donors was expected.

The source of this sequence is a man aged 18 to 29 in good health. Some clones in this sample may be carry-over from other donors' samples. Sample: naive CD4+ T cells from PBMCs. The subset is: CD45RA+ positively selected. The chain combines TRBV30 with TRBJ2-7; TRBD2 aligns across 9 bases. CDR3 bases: TGTGCCTGGAGCCCCGCCCGCGGGAGGGAATACGAGCAGTACTTC. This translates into CAWSPARGREYEQYF.